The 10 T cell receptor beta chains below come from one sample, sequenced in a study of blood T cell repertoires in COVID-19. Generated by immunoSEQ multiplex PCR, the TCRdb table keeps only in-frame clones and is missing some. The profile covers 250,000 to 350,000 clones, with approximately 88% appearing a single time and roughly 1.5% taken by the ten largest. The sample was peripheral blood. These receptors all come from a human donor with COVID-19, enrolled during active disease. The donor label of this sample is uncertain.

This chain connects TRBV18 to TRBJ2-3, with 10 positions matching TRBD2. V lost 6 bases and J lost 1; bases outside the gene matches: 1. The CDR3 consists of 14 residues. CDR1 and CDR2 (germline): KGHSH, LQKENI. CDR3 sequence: CASSGLAGTDTQYF. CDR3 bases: TGTGCCAGCTCCGGACTAGCGGGCACAGATACGCAGTATTTT.

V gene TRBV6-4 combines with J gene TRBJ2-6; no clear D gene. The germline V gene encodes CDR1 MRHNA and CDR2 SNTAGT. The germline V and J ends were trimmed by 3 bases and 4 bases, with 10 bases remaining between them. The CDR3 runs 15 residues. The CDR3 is CASSEHGLGANVLTF. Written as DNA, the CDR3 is TGTGCCAGCAGTGAACATGGTCTGGGGGCCAACGTCCTGACTTTC.

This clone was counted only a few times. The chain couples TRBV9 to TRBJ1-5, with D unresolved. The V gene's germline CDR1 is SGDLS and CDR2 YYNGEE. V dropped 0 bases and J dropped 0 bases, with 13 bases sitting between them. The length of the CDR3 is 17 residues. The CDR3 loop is CASSVGRQSSSNQPQHF. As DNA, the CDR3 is TGTGCCAGCAGCGTAGGGCGGCAGTCGTCTAGCAATCAGCCCCAGCATTTT.

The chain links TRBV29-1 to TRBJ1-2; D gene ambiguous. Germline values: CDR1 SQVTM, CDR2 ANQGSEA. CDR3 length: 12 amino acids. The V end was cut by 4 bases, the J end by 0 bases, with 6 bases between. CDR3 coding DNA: TGCAGCGTTGGGTCTACTAACTATGGCTACACCTTC. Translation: CSVGSTNYGYTF.

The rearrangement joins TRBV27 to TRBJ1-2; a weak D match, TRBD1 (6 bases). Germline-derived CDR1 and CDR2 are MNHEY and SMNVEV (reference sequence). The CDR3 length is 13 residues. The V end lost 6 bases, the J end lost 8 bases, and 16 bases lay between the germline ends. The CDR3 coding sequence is TGTGCCAGCAGGGAGGGGGACTATGGAGGCTACACCTTC. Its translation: CASREGDYGGYTF.

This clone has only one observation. The CDR3 region is CASSLHVKEWGVPSTDTQYF. The CDR3 DNA is TGTGCCAGCAGTTTACATGTTAAGGAGTGGGGAGTTCCTAGCACAGATACGCAGTATTTT. V usage is TRBV27 and J usage is TRBJ2-3; tentatively, D is TRBD2 (5 bases). This CDR3 spans 20 amino acids. The germline V gene encodes CDR1 MNHEY and CDR2 SMNVEV (reference sequence). V was clipped by 2 bases and J by 0 bases, with 24 bases between them.

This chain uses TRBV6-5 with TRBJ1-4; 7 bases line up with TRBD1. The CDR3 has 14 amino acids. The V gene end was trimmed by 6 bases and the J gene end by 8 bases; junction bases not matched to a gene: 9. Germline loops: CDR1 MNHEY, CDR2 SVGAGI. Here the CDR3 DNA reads TGTGCCAGCAGCGCCGGGACAGACTCGGAAAAACTGTTTTTT. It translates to CASSAGTDSEKLFF.

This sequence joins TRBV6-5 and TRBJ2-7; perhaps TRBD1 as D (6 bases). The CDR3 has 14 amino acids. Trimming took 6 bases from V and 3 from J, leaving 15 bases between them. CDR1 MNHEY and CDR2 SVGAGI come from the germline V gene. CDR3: CASRPGTPVYEQYF. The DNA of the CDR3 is TGTGCCAGCAGGCCAGGGACACCCGTCTACGAGCAGTACTTC.

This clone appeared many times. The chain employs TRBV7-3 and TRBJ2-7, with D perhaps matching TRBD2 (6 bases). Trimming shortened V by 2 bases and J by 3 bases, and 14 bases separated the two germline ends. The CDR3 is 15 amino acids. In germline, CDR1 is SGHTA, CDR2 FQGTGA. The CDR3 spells CASSLAAGMGYEQYF. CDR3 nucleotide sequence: TGTGCCAGCAGCTTAGCGGCGGGAATGGGCTACGAGCAGTACTTC.

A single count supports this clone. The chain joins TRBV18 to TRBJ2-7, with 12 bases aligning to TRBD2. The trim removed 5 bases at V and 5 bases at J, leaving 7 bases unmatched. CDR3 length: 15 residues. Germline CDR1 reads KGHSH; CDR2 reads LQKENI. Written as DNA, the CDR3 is TGTGCCAGCTCATCAACGGGACTAGCGGGCAACGAGCAGTACTTC. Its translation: CASSSTGLAGNEQYF.